This T cell receptor (beta chain) was recorded in a study of blood T cell repertoires in COVID-19. Overall study: Both acute and convalescent COVID-19 samples were obtained from the United States, Italy and Spain. From T cells, B-cell-depleted T cells, or PBMCs came the material, which was cDNA or gDNA.

V lost 5 bases, J lost 4 bases, and 8 bases stayed unmatched. Germline assignment: CDR1 GTSNPN and CDR2 SVGIG (reference sequence). The CDR3 consists of 15 residues. TCRdb's table, derived via immunoSEQ multiplex PCR, lists solely in-frame clones and lacks some. The table includes under 140,000 clones, about 72% detected once. This receptor was taken from a woman aged 55-69 years with acute or convalescent COVID-19. This chain joins TRBV30 and TRBJ2-3; the match to TRBD2 covers 11 bases. The sample was peripheral blood. The CDR3 DNA sequence: TGTGCCTGGGGGCAAACTAGCGGGGGCCCAGATACGCAGTATTTT. Protein: CAWGQTSGGPDTQYF.